Listed below are T cell receptor beta chains from one sample, sequenced in a study of blood T cell repertoires in COVID-19. TCRdb's table, derived via immunoSEQ multiplex PCR, lists solely in-frame clones and lacks some. This table holds 200,000 to 250,000 clones, 86% found once. Material: peripheral blood. The receptor source for this set is a man aged 25 to 40 who had recovered from COVID-19. The CDR3 runs from the conserved cysteine through the conserved F or W. D genes are given only for firm matches. Size is stated for part of the rows, as once, few or many counts, or as a class when the clone is expanded.

V gene: TRBV7-8; D gene: .; CDR3 length: 14; clone size: .; J gene: TRBJ1-5; CDR3 protein: CASSPGVDDQPQHF; CDR3 DNA: TGTGCCAGCAGCCCGGGGGTGGATGATCAGCCCCAGCATTTT
V gene: TRBV6-5; D gene: .; CDR3 length: 15; clone size: .; J gene: TRBJ1-1; CDR3 protein: CASSYSNGLRTEAFF; CDR3 DNA: TGTGCCAGCAGTTACAGTAATGGATTGCGGACTGAAGCTTTCTTT
V gene: TRBV19; D gene: .; CDR3 length: 20; clone size: .; J gene: TRBJ2-6; CDR3 protein: CASSMLLGAPRNSGANVLTF; CDR3 DNA: TGTGCCAGTAGTATGTTATTGGGGGCCCCCAGGAACTCTGGGGCCAACGTCCTGACTTTC
V gene: TRBV7-9; D gene: .; CDR3 length: 12; clone size: .; J gene: TRBJ1-1; CDR3 protein: CASLVGDTEAFF; CDR3 DNA: TGTGCCAGCCTCGTCGGGGACACTGAAGCTTTCTTT
V gene: TRBV5-1; D gene: TRBD1; CDR3 length: 16; clone size: .; J gene: TRBJ1-1; CDR3 protein: CASSLRDRKSNTEAFF; CDR3 DNA: TGCGCCAGCAGCTTACGGGACAGGAAATCTAACACTGAAGCTTTCTTT
V gene: TRBV7-2; D gene: TRBD1; CDR3 length: 14; clone size: .; J gene: TRBJ1-1; CDR3 protein: CASSLVQGGTEAFF; CDR3 DNA: TGTGCCAGCAGCTTAGTACAGGGGGGCACTGAAGCTTTCTTT
V gene: TRBV2; D gene: .; CDR3 length: 11; clone size: .; J gene: TRBJ1-1; CDR3 protein: CASRGLVEAFF; CDR3 DNA: TGTGCCAGCAGAGGACTTGTTGAAGCTTTCTTT
V gene: TRBV18; D gene: TRBD2; CDR3 length: 18; clone size: .; J gene: TRBJ2-3; CDR3 protein: CASSPRSVAGGRTDTQYF; CDR3 DNA: TGTGCCAGCTCACCACGCTCCGTAGCGGGGGGCCGGACAGATACGCAGTATTTT
V gene: TRBV5-4; D gene: TRBD1; CDR3 length: 14; clone size: .; J gene: TRBJ2-7; CDR3 protein: CASSWTGGAYEQYF; CDR3 DNA: TGTGCCAGCAGCTGGACAGGAGGTGCCTACGAGCAGTACTTC
V gene: TRBV2; D gene: .; CDR3 length: 13; clone size: .; J gene: TRBJ2-5; CDR3 protein: CASSQSQQETQYF; CDR3 DNA: TGTGCCAGCAGTCAATCACAGCAAGAGACCCAGTACTTC
V gene: TRBV6-5; D gene: .; CDR3 length: 15; clone size: once; J gene: TRBJ1-2; CDR3 protein: CASSYSIRGNYGYTF; CDR3 DNA: TGTGCCAGCAGTTACTCGATTCGGGGAAACTATGGCTACACCTTC
V gene: TRBV27; D gene: .; CDR3 length: 14; clone size: .; J gene: TRBJ1-5; CDR3 protein: CASSPRGGGQPQHF; CDR3 DNA: TGTGCCAGCAGTCCCCGGGGGGGCGGGCAGCCCCAGCATTTT
V gene: TRBV7-2; D gene: TRBD1; CDR3 length: 14; clone size: .; J gene: TRBJ1-1; CDR3 protein: CASSSDRGNTEAFF; CDR3 DNA: TGTGCCAGCAGCTCCGACAGGGGGAACACTGAAGCTTTCTTT
V gene: TRBV24-1; D gene: TRBD2; CDR3 length: 15; clone size: .; J gene: TRBJ2-1; CDR3 protein: CATRPSGGSYNEQFF; CDR3 DNA: TGTGCCACCAGACCCAGCGGGGGCTCCTACAATGAGCAGTTCTTC
V gene: TRBV5-4; D gene: .; CDR3 length: 14; clone size: .; J gene: TRBJ2-5; CDR3 protein: CASSPGVTKETQYF; CDR3 DNA: TGTGCCAGCAGTCCGGGGGTAACCAAAGAGACCCAGTACTTC
V gene: TRBV11-2; D gene: TRBD2; CDR3 length: 17; clone size: .; J gene: TRBJ2-5; CDR3 protein: CASSGLAGGPYPGTQYF; CDR3 DNA: TGTGCCAGCTCTGGACTAGCGGGGGGGCCATACCCGGGGACCCAGTACTTC
V gene: TRBV5-1; D gene: .; CDR3 length: 15; clone size: .; J gene: TRBJ1-6; CDR3 protein: CASSSLGSWDSPLHF; CDR3 DNA: TGCGCCAGCAGCTCCCTGGGCAGCTGGGATTCACCCCTCCACTTT
V gene: TRBV2; D gene: TRBD1; CDR3 length: 13; clone size: .; J gene: TRBJ2-7; CDR3 protein: CASSGTGGYEQYF; CDR3 DNA: TGTGCCAGCAGCGGGACAGGGGGCTACGAGCAGTACTTC
V gene: TRBV3-1/TRBV3-2; D gene: .; CDR3 length: 12; clone size: .; J gene: TRBJ2-5; CDR3 protein: CASSQDHETQYF; CDR3 DNA: TGTGCCAGCAGCCAAGATCATGAGACCCAGTACTTC
V gene: TRBV9; D gene: .; CDR3 length: 13; clone size: .; J gene: TRBJ1-5; CDR3 protein: CASSPDRNQPQHF; CDR3 DNA: TGTGCCAGCAGTCCTGACAGGAATCAGCCCCAGCATTTT
V gene: TRBV5-5; D gene: .; CDR3 length: 14; clone size: .; J gene: TRBJ1-2; CDR3 protein: CASSLSTVGGGYTF; CDR3 DNA: TGTGCCAGCAGCTTAAGTACAGTGGGAGGCGGCTACACCTTC
V gene: TRBV6-4; D gene: .; CDR3 length: 19; clone size: .; J gene: TRBJ2-7; CDR3 protein: CASSDSLGVLRVVLHEQYF; CDR3 DNA: TGTGCCAGCAGTGACTCGCTAGGGGTTTTAAGGGTAGTCCTTCACGAGCAGTACTTC
V gene: TRBV11-2; D gene: .; CDR3 length: 15; clone size: .; J gene: TRBJ1-2; CDR3 protein: CASSPDPNRKDGYTF; CDR3 DNA: TGTGCCAGCAGCCCAGACCCCAACAGAAAAGATGGCTACACCTTC
V gene: TRBV4-2; D gene: .; CDR3 length: 16; clone size: .; J gene: TRBJ2-3; CDR3 protein: CASSQELATYTDTQYF; CDR3 DNA: TGTGCCAGCAGCCAAGAACTAGCAACTTACACAGATACGCAGTATTTT
V gene: TRBV3-1/TRBV3-2; D gene: .; CDR3 length: 13; clone size: .; J gene: TRBJ2-2; CDR3 protein: CASSRGNTGELFF; CDR3 DNA: TGTGCCAGCAGCCGAGGGAACACCGGGGAGCTGTTTTTT
V gene: TRBV27; D gene: .; CDR3 length: 15; clone size: .; J gene: TRBJ1-2; CDR3 protein: CASSLGGEGNYGYTF; CDR3 DNA: TGTGCCAGCAGTTTAGGGGGGGAGGGCAACTATGGCTACACCTTC
V gene: TRBV4-3; D gene: .; CDR3 length: 16; clone size: .; J gene: TRBJ2-2; CDR3 protein: CASSQAAGASPGELFF; CDR3 DNA: TGCGCCAGCAGCCAAGCAGCTGGGGCGAGTCCCGGGGAGCTGTTTTTT
V gene: TRBV7-8; D gene: TRBD1; CDR3 length: 18; clone size: .; J gene: TRBJ1-5; CDR3 protein: CASSLGYEGASSNQPQHF; CDR3 DNA: TGTGCCAGCAGCTTAGGGTACGAGGGGGCTTCTAGCAATCAGCCCCAGCATTTT
V gene: TRBV5-1; D gene: TRBD2; CDR3 length: 18; clone size: .; J gene: TRBJ2-2; CDR3 protein: CASSSSPTSGFNTGELFF; CDR3 DNA: TGCGCCAGCAGCTCATCCCCGACTAGCGGGTTTAACACCGGGGAGCTGTTTTTT
V gene: TRBV7-6; D gene: .; CDR3 length: 14; clone size: .; J gene: TRBJ2-7; CDR3 protein: CASSLVTGSYEQYF; CDR3 DNA: TGTGCCAGCAGCTTAGTCACAGGATCCTACGAGCAGTACTTC
V gene: TRBV6-5; D gene: TRBD1; CDR3 length: 12; clone size: few; J gene: TRBJ2-1; CDR3 protein: CASGGQNNEQFF; CDR3 DNA: TGTGCCAGCGGGGGACAGAACAATGAGCAGTTCTTC
V gene: TRBV21-1; D gene: .; CDR3 length: 19; clone size: .; J gene: TRBJ2-7; CDR3 protein: CASSKEARRIDPSSYEQYF; CDR3 DNA: TGTGCCAGCAGCAAGGAAGCCCGCCGCATCGACCCTAGCTCCTACGAGCAGTACTTC
V gene: TRBV18; D gene: TRBD1; CDR3 length: 16; clone size: .; J gene: TRBJ1-2; CDR3 protein: CASSPTQGAEGHGYTF; CDR3 DNA: TGTGCCAGCTCACCGACTCAGGGGGCGGAAGGGCATGGCTACACCTTC
V gene: TRBV29-1; D gene: .; CDR3 length: 13; clone size: .; J gene: TRBJ1-1; CDR3 protein: CSVDVRVSTEAFF; CDR3 DNA: TGCAGCGTTGACGTACGGGTGAGCACTGAAGCTTTCTTT
V gene: TRBV7-9; D gene: .; CDR3 length: 13; clone size: .; J gene: TRBJ2-3; CDR3 protein: CASSFKGLDTQYF; CDR3 DNA: TGTGCCAGCAGCTTCAAGGGGCTAGATACGCAGTATTTT
V gene: TRBV19; D gene: .; CDR3 length: 11; clone size: .; J gene: TRBJ1-2; CDR3 protein: CASGGPGGYTF; CDR3 DNA: TGTGCCTCGGGGGGGCCCGGGGGCTACACCTTC